This TCR beta chain was observed in a study of blood T cell repertoires in COVID-19. On the study more broadly: Donors in the United States, Italy and Spain gave samples during acute or convalescent COVID-19. In each case, the material was cDNA or gDNA derived from T cells, B-cell-depleted T cells, or PBMCs.

The V end lost 0 bases, the J end lost 8 bases, and 14 bases lay between the germline ends. This CDR3 spans 16 amino acids. Germline CDR1 reads LGHDT; CDR2 reads YNNKEL (reference sequence). Original analysis: It was from reference gene primer amplification that nucleated cell counts were estimated. Using immunoSEQ multiplex PCR, the repertoire was profiled, and TCRdb retains in-frame clones only, with some absent. V and J calls and clone size come straight from that table; D and trimming were deduced from the DNA. The table includes about 110,000 clones, 84% detected once. The rearrangement links TRBV3-1 (or the pseudogene TRBV3-2) to TRBJ1-6, with D unresolved. The sequencing input was peripheral blood. This clonotype was sampled from a woman older than 75 with active or convalescent COVID-19. The CDR3 protein is CASSQDLSRSYSPLHF. CDR3 bases: TGTGCCAGCAGCCAAGATTTAAGCAGGTCCTATTCACCCCTCCACTTT.